This T cell receptor (beta chain) comes out of a study of blood T cell repertoires in COVID-19. Only one count was recorded for this clone. Trimming removed 6 bases at V and 5 bases at J, with 7 bases between. The CDR3 sequence is 11 residues long. Repertoires were generated with immunoSEQ multiplex PCR, while TCRdb's copy carries only in-frame clones and drops some. The table has over 200,000 clones, 91% seen once. Specimen: peripheral blood. The V gene is TRBV12-3 or TRBV12-4, the J gene TRBJ2-5; D not certain. This TCR came from a person aged 18 to 35 with COVID-19, enrolled during active disease. The CDR3 nucleotides read TGTGCCAGCAGACGGGTGGAGACCCAGTACTTC. Translating gives CASRRVETQYF.